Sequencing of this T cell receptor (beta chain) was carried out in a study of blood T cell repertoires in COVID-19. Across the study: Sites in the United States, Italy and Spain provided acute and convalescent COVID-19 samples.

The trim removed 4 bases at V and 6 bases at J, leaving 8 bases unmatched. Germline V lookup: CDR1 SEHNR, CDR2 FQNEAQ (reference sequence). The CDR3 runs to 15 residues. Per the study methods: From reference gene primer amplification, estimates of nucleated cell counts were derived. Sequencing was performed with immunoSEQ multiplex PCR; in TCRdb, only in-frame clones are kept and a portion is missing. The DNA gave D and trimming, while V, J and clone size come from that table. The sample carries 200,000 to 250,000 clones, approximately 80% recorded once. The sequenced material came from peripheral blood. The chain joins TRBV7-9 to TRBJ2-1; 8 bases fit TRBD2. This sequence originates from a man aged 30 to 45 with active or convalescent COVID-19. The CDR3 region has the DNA TGTGCCAGCAGCTCCCCGGGACTAGGGCGCAATGAGCAGTTCTTC. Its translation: CASSSPGLGRNEQFF.